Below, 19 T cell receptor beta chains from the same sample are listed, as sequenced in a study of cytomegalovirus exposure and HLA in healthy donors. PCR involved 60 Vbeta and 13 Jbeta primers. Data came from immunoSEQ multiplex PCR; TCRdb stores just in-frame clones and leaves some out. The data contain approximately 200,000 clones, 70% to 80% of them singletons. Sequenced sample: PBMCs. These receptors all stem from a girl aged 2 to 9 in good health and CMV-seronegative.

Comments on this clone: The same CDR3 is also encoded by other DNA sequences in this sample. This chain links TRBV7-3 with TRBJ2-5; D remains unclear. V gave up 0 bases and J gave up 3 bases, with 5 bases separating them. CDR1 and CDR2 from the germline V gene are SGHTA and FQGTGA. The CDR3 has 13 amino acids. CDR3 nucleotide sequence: TGTGCCAGCAGCTTAACGCGAGAAGAGACCCAGTACTTC. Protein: CASSLTREETQYF.

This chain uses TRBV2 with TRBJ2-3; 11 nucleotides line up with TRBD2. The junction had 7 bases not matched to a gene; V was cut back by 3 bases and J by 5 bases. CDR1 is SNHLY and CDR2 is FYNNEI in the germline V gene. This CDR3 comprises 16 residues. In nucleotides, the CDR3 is TGTGCCAGCAGTGAGGGCACTAGCGGGAGATTAGATACGCAGTATTTT. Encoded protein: CASSEGTSGRLDTQYF.

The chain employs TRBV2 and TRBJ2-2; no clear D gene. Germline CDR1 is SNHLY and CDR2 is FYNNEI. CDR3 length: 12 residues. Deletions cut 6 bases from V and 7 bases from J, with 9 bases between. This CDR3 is CASSRLDGELFF. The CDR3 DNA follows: TGTGCCAGCAGCCGCTTAGACGGGGAGCTGTTTTTT.

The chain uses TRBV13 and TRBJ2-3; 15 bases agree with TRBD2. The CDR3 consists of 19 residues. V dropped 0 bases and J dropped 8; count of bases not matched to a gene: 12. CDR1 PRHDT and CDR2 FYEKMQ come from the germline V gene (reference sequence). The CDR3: CASSLGWTSGGVAIGTQYF. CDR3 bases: TGTGCCAGCAGCTTAGGGTGGACTAGCGGGGGGGTGGCGATCGGTACGCAGTATTTT.

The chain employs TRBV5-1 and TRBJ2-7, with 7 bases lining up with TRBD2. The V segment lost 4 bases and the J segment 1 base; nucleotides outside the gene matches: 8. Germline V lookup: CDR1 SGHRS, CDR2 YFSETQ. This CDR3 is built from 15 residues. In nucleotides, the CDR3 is TGCGCCAGCAGCCCCGTGGGGGGGTTTTCCTACGAGCAGTACTTC. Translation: CASSPVGGFSYEQYF.

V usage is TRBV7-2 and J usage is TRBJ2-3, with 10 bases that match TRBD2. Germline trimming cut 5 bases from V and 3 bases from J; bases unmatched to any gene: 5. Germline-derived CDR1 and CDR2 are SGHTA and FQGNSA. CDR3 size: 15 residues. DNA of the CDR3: TGTGCCAGCAGCCCGGGACTAGCGAGGACAGATACGCAGTATTTT. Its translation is CASSPGLARTDTQYF.

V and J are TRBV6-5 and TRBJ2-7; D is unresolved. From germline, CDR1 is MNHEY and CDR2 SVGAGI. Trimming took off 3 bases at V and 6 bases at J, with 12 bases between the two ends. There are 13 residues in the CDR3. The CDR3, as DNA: TGTGCCAGCAGTTATACGGCAACGGGCGAGCAGTACTTC. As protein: CASSYTATGEQYF.

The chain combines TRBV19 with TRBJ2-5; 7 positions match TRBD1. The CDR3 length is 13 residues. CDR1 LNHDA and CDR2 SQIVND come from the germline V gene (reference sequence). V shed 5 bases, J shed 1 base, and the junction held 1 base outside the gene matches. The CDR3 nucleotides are TGTGCCAGTAGTCACAGGGGCCAAGAGACCCAGTACTTC. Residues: CASSHRGQETQYF.

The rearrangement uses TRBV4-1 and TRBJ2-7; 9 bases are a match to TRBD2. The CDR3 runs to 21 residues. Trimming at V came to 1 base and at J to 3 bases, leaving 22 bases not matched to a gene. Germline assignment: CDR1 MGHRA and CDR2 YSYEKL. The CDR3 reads CASSQGTRGVGGGALSYEQYF. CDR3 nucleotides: TGCGCCAGCAGCCAAGGCACCAGGGGGGTAGGCGGGGGGGCCCTCAGCTACGAGCAGTACTTC.

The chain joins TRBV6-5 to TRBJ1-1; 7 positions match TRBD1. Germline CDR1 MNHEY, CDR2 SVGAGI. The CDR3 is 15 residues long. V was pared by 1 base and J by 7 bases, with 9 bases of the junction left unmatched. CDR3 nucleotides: TGTGCCAGCAGTTACTTCTCACAGGGGAATCTTGAAGCTTTCTTT. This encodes CASSYFSQGNLEAFF.

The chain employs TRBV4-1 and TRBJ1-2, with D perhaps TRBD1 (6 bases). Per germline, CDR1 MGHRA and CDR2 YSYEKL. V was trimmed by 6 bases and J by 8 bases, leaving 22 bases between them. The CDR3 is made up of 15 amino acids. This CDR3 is CASRLYPGAPVGYTF. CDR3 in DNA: TGCGCCAGCAGGCTTTACCCAGGGGCCCCGGTCGGCTACACCTTC.

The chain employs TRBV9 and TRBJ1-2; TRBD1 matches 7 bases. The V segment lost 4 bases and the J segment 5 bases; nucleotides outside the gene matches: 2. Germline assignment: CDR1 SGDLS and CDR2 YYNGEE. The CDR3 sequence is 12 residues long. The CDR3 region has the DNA TGTGCCAGCAGCCCACAGGGGTATGGCTACACCTTC. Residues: CASSPQGYGYTF.

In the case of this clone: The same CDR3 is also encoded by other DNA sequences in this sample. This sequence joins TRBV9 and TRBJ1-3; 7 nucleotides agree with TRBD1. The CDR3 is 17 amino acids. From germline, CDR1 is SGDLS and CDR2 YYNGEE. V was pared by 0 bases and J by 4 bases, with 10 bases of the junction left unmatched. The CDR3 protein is CASSVGAGTGVGNTIYF. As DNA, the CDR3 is TGTGCCAGCAGCGTAGGGGCGGGTACAGGGGTCGGAAACACCATATATTTT.

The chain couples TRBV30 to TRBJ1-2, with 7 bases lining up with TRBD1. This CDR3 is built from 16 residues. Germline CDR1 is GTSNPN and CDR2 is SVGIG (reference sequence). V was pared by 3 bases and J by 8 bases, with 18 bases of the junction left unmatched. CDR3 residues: CAWSPQDRSLWGGYTF. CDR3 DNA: TGTGCCTGGAGCCCCCAGGACAGGAGCCTTTGGGGAGGCTACACCTTC.

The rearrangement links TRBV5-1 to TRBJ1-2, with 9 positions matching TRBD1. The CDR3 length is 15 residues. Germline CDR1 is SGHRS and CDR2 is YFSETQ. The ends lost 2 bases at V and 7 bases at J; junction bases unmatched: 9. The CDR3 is CASSLRADRGGGYTF. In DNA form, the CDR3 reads TGCGCCAGCAGCTTAAGGGCGGACAGGGGAGGTGGCTACACCTTC.

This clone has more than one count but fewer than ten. CDR3 sequence: CATALRAGELFF. The DNA of the CDR3 is TGTGCCACTGCCCTCCGGGCCGGGGAGCTGTTTTTT. This rearrangement joins TRBV25-1 to TRBJ2-2; D unresolved. Germline V CDR1 and CDR2: MGHDK, SYGVNS. This CDR3 comprises 12 residues. Trimming took off 10 bases at V and 6 bases at J, with 12 bases between the two ends. The variable domain in full, with the rest retrieved from reference TRBV25-1 and TRBJ2-2, is EADIYQTPRYLVIGTGKKITLECSQTMGHDKMYWYQQDPGMELHLIHYSYGVNSTEKGDLSSESTVSRIRTEHFPLTLESARPSHTSQYLCATALRAGELFFGEGSRLTVL.

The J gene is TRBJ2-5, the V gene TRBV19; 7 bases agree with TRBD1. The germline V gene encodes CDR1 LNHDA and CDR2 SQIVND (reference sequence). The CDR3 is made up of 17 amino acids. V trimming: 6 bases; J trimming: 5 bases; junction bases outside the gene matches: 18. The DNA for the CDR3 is TGTGCCAGTAGCAAGGGGGCGTTCGGGGTTATCCAGGAGACCCAGTACTTC. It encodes CASSKGAFGVIQETQYF.

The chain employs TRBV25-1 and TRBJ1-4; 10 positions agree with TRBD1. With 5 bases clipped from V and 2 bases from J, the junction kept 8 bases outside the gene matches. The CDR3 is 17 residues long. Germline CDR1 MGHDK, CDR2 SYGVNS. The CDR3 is CASSSPGQGRTNEKLFF. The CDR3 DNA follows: TGTGCCAGCAGTTCTCCGGGACAGGGGAGGACTAATGAAAAACTGTTTTTT.

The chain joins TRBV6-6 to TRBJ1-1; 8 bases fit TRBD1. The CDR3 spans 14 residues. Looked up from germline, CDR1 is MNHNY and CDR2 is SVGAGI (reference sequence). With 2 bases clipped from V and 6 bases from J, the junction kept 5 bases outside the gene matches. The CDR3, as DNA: TGTGCCAGCAGTTACGGCCAGGGGGCATCTGAAGCTTTCTTT. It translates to CASSYGQGASEAFF.